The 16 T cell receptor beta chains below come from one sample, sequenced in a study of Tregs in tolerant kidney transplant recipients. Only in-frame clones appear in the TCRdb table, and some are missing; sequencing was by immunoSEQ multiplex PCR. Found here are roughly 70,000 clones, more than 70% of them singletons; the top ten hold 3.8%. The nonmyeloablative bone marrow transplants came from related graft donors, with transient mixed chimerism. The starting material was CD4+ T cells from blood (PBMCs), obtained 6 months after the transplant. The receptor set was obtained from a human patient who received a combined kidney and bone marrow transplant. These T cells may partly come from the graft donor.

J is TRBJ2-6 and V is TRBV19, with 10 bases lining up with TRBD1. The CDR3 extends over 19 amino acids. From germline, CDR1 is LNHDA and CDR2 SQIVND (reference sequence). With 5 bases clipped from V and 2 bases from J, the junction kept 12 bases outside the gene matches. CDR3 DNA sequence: TGTGCCAGTAGTCGGGACAGGGGAGCACGGGCAGCTGGGGCCAACGTCCTGACTTTC. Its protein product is CASSRDRGARAAGANVLTF.

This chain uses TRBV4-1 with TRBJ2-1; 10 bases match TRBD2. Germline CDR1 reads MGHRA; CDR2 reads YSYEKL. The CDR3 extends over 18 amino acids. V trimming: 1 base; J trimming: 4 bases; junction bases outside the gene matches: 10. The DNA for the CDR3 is TGCGCCAGCAGCCAAGTCGATATGGGACTAGCGATTTACAATGAGCAGTTCTTC. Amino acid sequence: CASSQVDMGLAIYNEQFF.

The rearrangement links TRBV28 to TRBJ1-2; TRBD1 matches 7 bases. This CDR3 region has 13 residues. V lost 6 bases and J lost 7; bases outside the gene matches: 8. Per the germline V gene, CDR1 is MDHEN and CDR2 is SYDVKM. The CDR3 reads CASSYRGVSGYTF. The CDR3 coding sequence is TGTGCCAGCAGCTACAGGGGAGTAAGTGGCTACACCTTC.

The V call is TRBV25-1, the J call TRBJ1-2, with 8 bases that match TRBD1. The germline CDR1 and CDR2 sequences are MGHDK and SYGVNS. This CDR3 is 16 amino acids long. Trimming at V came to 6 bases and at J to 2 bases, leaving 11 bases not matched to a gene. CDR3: CASRRGDRYPNYGYTF. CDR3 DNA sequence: TGTGCCAGCAGGAGAGGGGACAGGTACCCGAACTATGGCTACACCTTC.

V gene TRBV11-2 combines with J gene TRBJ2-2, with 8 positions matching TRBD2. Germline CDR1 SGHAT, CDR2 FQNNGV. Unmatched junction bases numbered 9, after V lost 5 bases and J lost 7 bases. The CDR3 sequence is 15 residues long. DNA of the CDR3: TGTGCCAGCAGCCCGAGGCTAGCGGGTAACGGGGAGCTGTTTTTT. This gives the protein CASSPRLAGNGELFF.

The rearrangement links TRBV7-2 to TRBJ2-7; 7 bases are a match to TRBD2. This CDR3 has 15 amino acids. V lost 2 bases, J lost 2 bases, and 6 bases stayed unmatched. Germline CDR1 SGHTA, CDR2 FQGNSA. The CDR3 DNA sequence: TGTGCCAGCAGCTTAACTCGCGGGAGCCCCTACGAGCAGTACTTC. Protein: CASSLTRGSPYEQYF.

For the CDR3, the DNA is TGTGCCAGCAGTCGACAGGGGGCGGCCACTGAAGCTTTCTTT. Protein product: CASSRQGAATEAFF. The V gene is TRBV6-6, the J gene TRBJ1-1; 10 positions match TRBD1. J was trimmed by 4 bases and V by 5 bases; bases with no gene match: 4. This CDR3 has 14 residues. The germline CDR1 and CDR2 sequences are MNHNY and SVGAGI (reference sequence).

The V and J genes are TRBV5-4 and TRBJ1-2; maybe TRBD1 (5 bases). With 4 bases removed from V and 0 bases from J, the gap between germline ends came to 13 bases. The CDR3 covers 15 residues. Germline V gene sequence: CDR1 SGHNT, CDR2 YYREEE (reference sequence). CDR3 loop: CASSELTEANYGYTF. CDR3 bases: TGTGCCAGCAGCGAGTTGACAGAAGCTAACTATGGCTACACCTTC.

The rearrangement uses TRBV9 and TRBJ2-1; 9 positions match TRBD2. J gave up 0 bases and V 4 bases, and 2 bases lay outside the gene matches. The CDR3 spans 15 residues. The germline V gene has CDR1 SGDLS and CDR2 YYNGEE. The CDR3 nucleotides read TGTGCCAGCAGCCTTAGCGGGAGCTCCTACAATGAGCAGTTCTTC. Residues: CASSLSGSSYNEQFF.

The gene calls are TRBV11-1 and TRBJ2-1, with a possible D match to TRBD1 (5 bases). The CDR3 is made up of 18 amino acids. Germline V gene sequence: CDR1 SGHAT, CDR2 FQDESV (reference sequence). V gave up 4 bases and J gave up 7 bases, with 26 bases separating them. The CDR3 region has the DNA TGTGCCAGCAGCTCTAACGAAGACAGTCCCCTCTTTAAGAATGAGCAGTTCTTC. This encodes CASSSNEDSPLFKNEQFF.

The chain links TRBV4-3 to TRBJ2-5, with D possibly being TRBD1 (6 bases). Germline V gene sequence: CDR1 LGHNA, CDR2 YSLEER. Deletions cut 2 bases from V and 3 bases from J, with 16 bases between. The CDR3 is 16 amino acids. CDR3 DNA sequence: TGCGCCAGCAGCCAATCAGGAGGACAGCCTGAAGAGACCCAGTACTTC. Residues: CASSQSGGQPEETQYF.

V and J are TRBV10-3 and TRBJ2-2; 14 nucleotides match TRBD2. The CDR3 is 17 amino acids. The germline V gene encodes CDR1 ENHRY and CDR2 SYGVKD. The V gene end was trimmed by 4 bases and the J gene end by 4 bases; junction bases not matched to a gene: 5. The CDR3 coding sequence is TGTGCCATCAGTGGGACTAGCGGGGGGCTGGGCACCGGGGAGCTGTTTTTT. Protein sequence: CAISGTSGGLGTGELFF.

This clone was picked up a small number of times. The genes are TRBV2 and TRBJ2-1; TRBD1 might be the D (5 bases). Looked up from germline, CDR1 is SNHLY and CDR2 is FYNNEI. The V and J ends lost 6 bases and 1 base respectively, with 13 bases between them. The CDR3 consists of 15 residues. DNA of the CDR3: TGTGCCAGCAGGGGGATGGGGCCGTCCTACAATGAGCAGTTCTTC. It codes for CASRGMGPSYNEQFF.

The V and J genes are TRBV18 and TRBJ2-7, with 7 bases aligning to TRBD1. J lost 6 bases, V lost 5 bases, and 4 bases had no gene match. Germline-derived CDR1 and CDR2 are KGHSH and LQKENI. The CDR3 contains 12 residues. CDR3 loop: CASSAGTVEQYF. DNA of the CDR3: TGTGCCAGCTCAGCCGGGACAGTCGAGCAGTACTTC.

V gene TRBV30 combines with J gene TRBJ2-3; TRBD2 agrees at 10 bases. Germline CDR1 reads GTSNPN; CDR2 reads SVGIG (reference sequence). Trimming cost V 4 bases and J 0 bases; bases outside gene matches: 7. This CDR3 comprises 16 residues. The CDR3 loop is CAWTRTSGSSTDTQYF. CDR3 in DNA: TGTGCCTGGACTAGGACTAGCGGATCTAGCACAGATACGCAGTATTTT. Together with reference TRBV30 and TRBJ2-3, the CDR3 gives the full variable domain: SQTIHQWPATLVQPVGSPLSLECTVEGTSNPNLYWYRQAAGRGLQLLFYSVGIGQISSEVPQNLSASRPQDRQFILSSKKLLLSDSGFYLCAWTRTSGSSTDTQYFGPGTRLTVL.

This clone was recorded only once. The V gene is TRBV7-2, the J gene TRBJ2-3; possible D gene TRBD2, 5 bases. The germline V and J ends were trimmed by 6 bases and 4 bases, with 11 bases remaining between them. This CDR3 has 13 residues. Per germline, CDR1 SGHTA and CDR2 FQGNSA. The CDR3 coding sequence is TGTGCCAGCAGTCCTATAGCGTCAGATACGCAGTATTTT. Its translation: CASSPIASDTQYF.